The T cell receptor (beta chain) under discussion was sequenced for a study of T cell responses to AZD1222 COVID-19 vaccine (dated by TCRdb to 2020 to 2022). Notes on the research overall: AZD1222 recipients given second doses at about 4 weeks or at about 12 weeks were pooled, since spike-specific TCR depth and breadth were not found to differ between the two schedules. TCR sequencing was performed for over 230 trial participants, of whom some 200 were given two doses of AZD1222 and some 25 were given two doses of MenACWY control vaccine. Trial participants were enrolled by age into subgroups of 18-55, 56-69 and 70-plus years, and roughly 160, 29 and 62 TCR-sequenced participants, respectively, were included in these subgroups.

The label giving this sample's time point can be read as: baseline before first vaccination. Samples from vaccinated people were obtained from the UK trials COV001 and COV002, which included a single-blind randomized controlled phase 2/3 trial of AZD1222 (ChAdOx1 nCoV-19) in healthy adults. Trial participant PBMC samples were collected at day 0 and day 28 after the second dose for TCRbeta chain sequencing. The CDR3 regions of human TCRbeta chains were subjected to immunosequencing. In the authors' own workflow: TCRs in the repertoires were matched against a reference library of SARS-CoV-2-specific TCRs that had been generated with the MIRA antigen-specificity platform. Breadth meant the fraction of unique TCRs that were SARS-CoV-2-associated, whereas depth meant the fraction of total T cells that were SARS-CoV-2-associated. Using the MIRA data, each spike-specific TCR was assigned both to the spike region to which the TCR was reactive and to a CD4 or CD8 class. Log10-transformed breadth and depth values were compared by one-way ANOVA with Sidak's multiple comparisons tests. TCRdb limited this immuneACCESS table to in-frame rearrangements with V and J called. A share of clones is missing; checked studies link under half to unresolved V genes, and the rest is unexplained. D and trimming were read from the DNA, whereas the V and J calls and clone size are those reported in that table. For this sample the table gives some 90,000 clones, of which 70% to 90% were detected only once. The top ten hold about 1.6% of the sample.

With respect to this clone: Its antigen has not been determined. Base quality data are lacking; no much larger clone is found one base away.

The paper as a whole reports these results and caveats: Only 5 to 7 AZD1222 recipients were SARS-CoV-2 seropositive at baseline, limiting conclusions about previously exposed vaccinees. A significant rise in spike-specific TCR breadth and depth was observed after two AZD1222 doses relative to day 0 and relative to MenACWY recipients. In the small 56-69-year group, the increase in depth fell short of significance, most likely because of low power. The vaccine-associated CD4 TCRs covered the entire spike protein, and the dominant responses fell in regions 160-218 and 743-854. Reportedly, close to half of the unique spike-specific TCRs recognized epitopes lying outside the regions that are mutated in the B.1.351 and B.1.1.7 variants. Participants were mostly white British, with more females than males. The authors suggested clonal diversity may have been underestimated. Because no day 14 peak-response samples were available, repertoires were characterized only after the peak T cell response.

This sample comprised peripheral blood, obtained on day 0 of AZD1222 vaccination. The receptor comes from an adult in good health.

The DNA sequence is as follows: TGTGCCAGCAGCTTAGTGACTAGCTACTCCACCGGGGAGCTGTTTTTT. This encodes CASSLVTSYSTGELFF. The chain joins TRBV7-6 to TRBJ2-2; TRBD2 agrees with 7 junctional bases. Sequences SGHVS (CDR1) and FNYEAQ (CDR2) are obtained from the germline V gene. After removal of 1 base from V and 4 bases from J, the junction retains 6 bases not matched to a gene. Spanning cysteine to phenylalanine, the CDR3 consists of 16 amino acids. Only the CDR3 DNA stays, 48 bases, in frame from base 1.